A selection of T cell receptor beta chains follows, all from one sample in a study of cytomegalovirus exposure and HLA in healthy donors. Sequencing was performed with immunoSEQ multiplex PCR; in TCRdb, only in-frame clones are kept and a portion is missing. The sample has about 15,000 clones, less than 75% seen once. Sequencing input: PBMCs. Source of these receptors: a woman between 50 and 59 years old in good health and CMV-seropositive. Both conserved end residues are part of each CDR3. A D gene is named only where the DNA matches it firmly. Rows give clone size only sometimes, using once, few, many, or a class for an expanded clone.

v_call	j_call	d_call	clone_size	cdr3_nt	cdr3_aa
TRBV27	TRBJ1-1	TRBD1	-	TGTGCCAGCAGTTTTTCGACAGGGCTTGAAGCTTTCTTT	CASSFSTGLEAFF
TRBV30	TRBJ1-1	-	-	TGTGCCTGGAGTGGGGGGGGGAACACTGAAGCTTTCTTT	CAWSGGGNTEAFF
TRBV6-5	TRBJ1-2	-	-	TGTGCCAGCAGTTACTCCGGGGGGAGCGGCTACACCTTC	CASSYSGGSGYTF
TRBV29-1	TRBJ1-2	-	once	TGCAGCGTTGAGGTTCCCTTCTACGGCTACACCTTC	CSVEVPFYGYTF
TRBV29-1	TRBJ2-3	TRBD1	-	TGCAGCGTTGACAGGGGGACAGATACGCAGTATTTT	CSVDRGTDTQYF
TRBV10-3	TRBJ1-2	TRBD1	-	TGTGCCATCAGTGAGTCGGGGACAGGGGACGGCTACACCTTC	CAISESGTGDGYTF
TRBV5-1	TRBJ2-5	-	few	TGCGCCAGCAACCCGACCGGGTTACAAGAGACCCAGTACTTC	CASNPTGLQETQYF
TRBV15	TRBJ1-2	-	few	TGTGCCACCAGCAGAACACGGGTGTATGGCTACACCTTC	CATSRTRVYGYTF
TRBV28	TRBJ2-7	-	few	TGTGCCAGCAGTTCCCCCCCAGGGGACTACGAGCAGTACTTC	CASSSPPGDYEQYF
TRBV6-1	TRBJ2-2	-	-	TGTGCCAGCCGGGCACCGGAGGTTGGGGAGCTGTTTTTT	CASRAPEVGELFF
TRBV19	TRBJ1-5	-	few	TGTGCCAGTCGAACAAATAACAATCAGCCCCAGCATTTT	CASRTNNNQPQHF
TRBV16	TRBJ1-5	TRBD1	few	TGTGCCAGCAGCCTCGGACAGGGCTCGACCCAGCATTTT	CASSLGQGSTQHF
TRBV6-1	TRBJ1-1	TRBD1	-	TGTGCCAGCAGTGACCTTAGGGGGCGAGGTCCTGAAGCTTTCTTT	CASSDLRGRGPEAFF
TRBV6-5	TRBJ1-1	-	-	TGTGCCAGCAGTTACACCCTCCAGGGGAATTCTGAAGCTTTCTTT	CASSYTLQGNSEAFF
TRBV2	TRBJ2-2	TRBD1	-	TGTGCCAGCACTCAACTGCCGGGACAGTACACCGGGGAGCTGTTTTTT	CASTQLPGQYTGELFF
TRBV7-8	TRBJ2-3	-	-	TGTGCCAGCAGCCCCCCGCGCGCAGATACGCAGTATTTT	CASSPPRADTQYF
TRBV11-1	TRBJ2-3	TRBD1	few	TGTGCCAGCAGCTTAGGAACAGGGGACACAGATACGCAGTATTTT	CASSLGTGDTDTQYF
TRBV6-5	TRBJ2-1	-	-	TGTGCCAGCGGGAAAGGGGTCTACAATGAGCAGTTCTTC	CASGKGVYNEQFF
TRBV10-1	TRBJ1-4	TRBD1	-	TGCGCCATCCCCACAGGGGAATTTCTAGCTAATGAAAAACTGTTTTTT	CAIPTGEFLANEKLFF
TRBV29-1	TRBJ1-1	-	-	TGCAGCGTTGAGGGTCGAGGGAACACTGAAGCTTTCTTT	CSVEGRGNTEAFF
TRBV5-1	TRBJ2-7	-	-	TGCGCCAGCAGCGCAGGGAACGAGCAGTACTTC	CASSAGNEQYF
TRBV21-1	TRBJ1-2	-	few	TGTGCCAGCAGCAACAACGGACAGGGGGGCTATGGCTACACCTTC	CASSNNGQGGYGYTF
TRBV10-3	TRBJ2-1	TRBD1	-	TGTGCCATCAGTGAGTCTGGACAGGCTACCACTGAGCAGTTCTTC	CAISESGQATTEQFF
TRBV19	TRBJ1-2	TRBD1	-	TGTGCCAGTAGGACAGGGTCCTATGGCTACACCTTC	CASRTGSYGYTF
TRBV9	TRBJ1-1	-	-	TGTGCCAGCAGCTACACCCCGAGCGGCGAAGCTTTCTTT	CASSYTPSGEAFF
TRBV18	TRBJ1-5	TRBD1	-	TGTGCCAGCTCACAGACAGGGGATCAGCCCCAGCATTTT	CASSQTGDQPQHF
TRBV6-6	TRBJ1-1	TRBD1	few	TGTGCCAGCAGTAAGGGGACAGCGAACACTGAAGCTTTCTTT	CASSKGTANTEAFF
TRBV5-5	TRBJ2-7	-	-	TGTGCCAGCAGCTTACAGGGCTACGAGCAGTACTTC	CASSLQGYEQYF
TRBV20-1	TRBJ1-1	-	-	TGCAGTGCTCAGGATCGGATCGAAGCTTTCTTT	CSAQDRIEAFF
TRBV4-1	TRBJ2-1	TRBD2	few	TGCGCCAGCAGCCAAGATCCCCCAGCGGGAGGAAGGATGTCCTACAATGAGCAGTTCTTC	CASSQDPPAGGRMSYNEQFF
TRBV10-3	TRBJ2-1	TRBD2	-	TGTGCCACTCTAGCGGGAGAGGTGAATGAGCAGTTCTTC	CATLAGEVNEQFF
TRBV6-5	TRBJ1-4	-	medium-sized	TGTGCCAGCAGTCCTACGGTTAATGAAAAACTGTTTTTT	CASSPTVNEKLFF
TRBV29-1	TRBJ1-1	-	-	TGCAGCGTTGTGTTGTTACTCTTGAACACTGAAGCTTTCTTT	CSVVLLLLNTEAFF
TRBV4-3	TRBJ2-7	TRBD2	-	TGCGCCAGCAGCCAAGAACGGACTAGTCTTTCCTACGAGCAGTACTTC	CASSQERTSLSYEQYF
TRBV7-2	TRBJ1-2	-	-	TGTGCCAGCAGCCCCAGCTGGGGGCTTGGCTACACCTTC	CASSPSWGLGYTF
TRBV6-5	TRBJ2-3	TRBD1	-	TGTGCCAGCAGTTATGGGACAGGGTTTTATGATACGCAGTATTTT	CASSYGTGFYDTQYF
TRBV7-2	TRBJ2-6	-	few	TGTGCCAGCAGCCCCCGGTGGGGGGCCAACGTCCTGACTTTC	CASSPRWGANVLTF
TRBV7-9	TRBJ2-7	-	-	TGTGCCAGCAGCACACAGGTTTCCTACGAGCAGTACTTC	CASSTQVSYEQYF
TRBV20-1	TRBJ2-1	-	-	TGCAGTGCTGAGTACAATGAGCAGTTCTTC	CSAEYNEQFF
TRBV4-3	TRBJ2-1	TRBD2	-	TGCGCCAGCAGCCCTGGGACTAGCGGGAGCTACAATGAGCAGTTCTTC	CASSPGTSGSYNEQFF
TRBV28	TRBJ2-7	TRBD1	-	TGTGCCAGCATCCCCGGGACAGGGGGGTACGAGCAGTACTTC	CASIPGTGGYEQYF
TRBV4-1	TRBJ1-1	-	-	TGCGCCAGCAGCCAAGATTCGGGGTTCAACACTGAAGCTTTCTTT	CASSQDSGFNTEAFF
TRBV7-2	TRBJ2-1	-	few	TGTGCCAGCAGTACCCCCCTGACTTCTCCCCAAAATGAGCAGTTCTTC	CASSTPLTSPQNEQFF
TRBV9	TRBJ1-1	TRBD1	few	TGTGCCAGCAGCGTGGGACAGGTGAACACTGAAGCTTTCTTT	CASSVGQVNTEAFF
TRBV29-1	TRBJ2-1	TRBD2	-	TGCAGCGTTGTAGACCGCGGGAGAGCTGTTGAGCAGTTCTTC	CSVVDRGRAVEQFF
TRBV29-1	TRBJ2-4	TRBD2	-	TGCAGCGTTGAGGGGGGGAGAAACATTCAGTACTTC	CSVEGGRNIQYF
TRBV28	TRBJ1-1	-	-	TGTGCCAGCAGTTTGGCAGGGGTGAACACTGAAGCTTTCTTT	CASSLAGVNTEAFF
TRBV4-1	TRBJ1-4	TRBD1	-	TGCGCCAGCAGCTCAGGGGGAAAACTGTTTTTT	CASSSGGKLFF
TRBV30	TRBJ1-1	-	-	TGTGCCTGGAGCGTTGACAGGAGAGACAAAGCTTTCTTT	CAWSVDRRDKAFF
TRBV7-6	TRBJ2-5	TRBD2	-	TGTGCCAGCCTCTCCCTAGCGGGGGAAGAGACCCAGTACTTC	CASLSLAGEETQYF
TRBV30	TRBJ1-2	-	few	TGTGCCTGGAACCTGGACAGCATCTATGGCTACACCTTC	CAWNLDSIYGYTF
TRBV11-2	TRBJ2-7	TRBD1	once	TGTGCCAGCAGGCGAACCGGGACAGATCCCTACGAGCAGTACTTC	CASRRTGTDPYEQYF
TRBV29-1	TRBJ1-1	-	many	TGCAGCGTTGATAATTTTGACTTAAGGGGGACTGAAGCTTTCTTT	CSVDNFDLRGTEAFF
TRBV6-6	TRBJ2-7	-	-	TGTGCCAGCAGAGCCCGGGATAGCTCCTACGAGCAGTACTTC	CASRARDSSYEQYF
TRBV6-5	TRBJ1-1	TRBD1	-	TGTGCCAGCAGGTTGTCCGGGCAGGGGGCGTTTGAAGCTTTCTTT	CASRLSGQGAFEAFF
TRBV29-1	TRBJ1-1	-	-	TGCAGCGTTGAGGAACAGGGAGTTGAAGCTTTCTTT	CSVEEQGVEAFF
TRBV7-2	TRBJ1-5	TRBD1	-	TGTGCCAGCAGCCAGGGGGCTTGGCCCCAGCATTTT	CASSQGAWPQHF